This T cell receptor (beta chain) was sequenced in a study of cytomegalovirus exposure and HLA in healthy donors. Study observations and caveats: An analysis was carried out later, and it reportedly showed fewer N-insertions in an Asian-associated ancestry cluster than the roughly 700-donor mean.

The PCR made use of 60 Vbeta and 13 Jbeta primers. This table comes from immunoSEQ multiplex PCR, and its TCRdb copy is limited to in-frame clones, with some not included. The sample holds 150,000 to 200,000 clones; 82% are singletons and the top ten take under 1%. Germline lookup yields CDR1 SQVTM and CDR2 ANQGSEA. V gave up 7 bases and J gave up 1 base, with 16 bases separating them. This CDR3 is 14 amino acids long. A word on this clone: Antigen: not known.

The sequence was collected from a girl under 10 years old in good health and CMV-seropositive. The chain combines TRBV29-1 with TRBJ1-1; no definite D call. The material sequenced was PBMCs. CDR3 sequence reads: CSALLRERNTEAFF. The CDR3 DNA sequence: TGCAGCGCCCTACTGCGGGAAAGGAACACTGAAGCTTTCTTT. The complete variable domain, with remaining parts taken from reference TRBV29-1 and TRBJ1-1, reads SAVISQKPSRDICQRGTSLTIQCQVDSQVTMMFWYRQQPGQSLTLIATANQGSEATYESGFVIDKFPISRPNLTFSTLTVSNMSPEDSSIYLCSALLRERNTEAFFGQGTRLTVV.